This TCR beta chain originates from a study of cytomegalovirus exposure and HLA in healthy donors. The length of the CDR3 is 13 residues. Germline CDR1 is SQVTM and CDR2 is ANQGSEA. V shed 3 bases and J 9 bases; nucleotides not matched to a gene: 7. Primers: 60 Vbeta forward and 13 Jbeta reverse. TCRdb's table, derived via immunoSEQ multiplex PCR, lists solely in-frame clones and lacks some. The sample carries around 170,000 clones, 65% to 85% recorded once. The sample was PBMCs. This receptor was taken from a man in his fifties or sixties in good health and CMV-seronegative. The chain has TRBV29-1 and TRBJ2-1; TRBD1 aligns across 8 bases. As DNA, the CDR3 is TGCAGCGTTGAGGCCAGGGGGCAGGGTGAGCAGTTCTTC. The encoded protein is CSVEARGQGEQFF.